This T cell receptor beta chain was captured by sequencing in a study of beta chain features in type 1 diabetes. Study background: All samples combined gave about 100 million sorted cells for examination.

Reverse transcription of all isolated RNA meant that expressed TCRB transcripts were sequenced. The assay was immunoSEQ multiplex PCR, and TCRdb's table has in-frame clones only and misses some. The sample gives fewer than 300,000 clones, roughly 11% of which show up once; over 0.015% is in the top ten. This clone was detected only a few times. Its matching antigen is unknown. CDR3 length: 14 amino acids. Between the trimmed V and J ends, which lost 5 bases and 0 bases, there was a span of 11 bases. Looked up from germline, CDR1 is SQVTM and CDR2 is ANQGSEA. Sorted populations were all over 95% pure. Broader study findings: The study found moderately but significantly shorter TCRB CDR3s in all four CD4+ subsets of Type 1 diabetes patients.

Material: naive CD4+ T cells from blood. The chain employs TRBV29-1 and TRBJ1-3, with D unclear. The source is a young man with type 1 diabetes. CDR3 nucleotide sequence: TGCAGCGTTTACACAGAGATCTCTGGAAACACCATATATTTT. Residues: CSVYTEISGNTIYF.